This T cell receptor (beta chain) emerged from a study of blood T cell repertoires in COVID-19. As originally analysed: Researchers report that nucleated cell counts were estimated from reference gene primer amplification. Repertoires were generated with immunoSEQ multiplex PCR, while TCRdb's copy carries only in-frame clones and drops some. Clone size and V and J calls were adopted from that table, with D and trimming inferred from the DNA. The sample consists of some 250,000 clones, less than 85% of them appearing once. After removal of 4 bases from V and 13 bases from J, the junction contained 16 bases not matched to a gene. Per the germline V gene, CDR1 is LGHNA and CDR2 is YSLEER. This CDR3 comprises 15 residues.

The sequenced sample consisted of peripheral blood. The receptor's source is a woman aged 18-29 years with acute or convalescent COVID-19. The chain has TRBV4-3 and TRBJ1-2; TRBD1 matches 9 bases. The CDR3 spells CASSLLSGPGQGSTF. Here the CDR3 DNA reads TGCGCCAGCAGCCTACTATCGGGACCGGGACAGGGAAGCACCTTC.